This entry concerns a single T cell receptor beta chain. Methods used by the authors: Nucleated cell counts were estimated from reference gene primer amplification. The repertoire was sequenced with immunoSEQ multiplex PCR; TCRdb's copy has only in-frame clones and lacks some. The V and J calls and clone size were taken over from that table, and D and trimming were inferred from the DNA. The sample gives 150,000 to 200,000 clones, roughly 86% of which show up once; about 0.6% is in the top ten. Trimming left V 6 bases short and J 7 bases short, with 12 bases between. The length of the CDR3 is 12 residues. Germline CDR1 is SGHTA and CDR2 is FQGTGA. Seattle's cohort entered during active infection and was followed longitudinally. This entry belongs to a study of blood T cell repertoires in COVID-19.

The V gene is TRBV7-3, the J gene TRBJ1-1, with D possibly matching TRBD1 (5 bases). This TCR came from a man aged 55 to 70 with COVID-19, enrolled during active disease. Sequenced input: peripheral blood. In DNA, the CDR3 is TGTGCCAGCAGGGTCCTGACAGTTGAAGCTTTCTTT. Protein product: CASRVLTVEAFF.